There are a few counts of the clone carrying this TCR beta chain. This sample is part of a study of blood T cell repertoires in COVID-19. Study overall: The United States, Italy and Spain supplied acute and convalescent COVID-19 samples. T cells, B-cell-depleted T cells, or PBMCs supplied cDNA or gDNA.

Germline CDR1 WSHSY, CDR2 SAAADI. V gave up 11 bases and J gave up 1 base, with 14 bases separating them. The CDR3 has 13 residues. Profiled with immunoSEQ multiplex PCR; TCRdb holds only in-frame clones, not every one. The data contain approximately 210,000 clones, about 88% of them singletons. The clonotype originates from a middle-aged woman with acute or convalescent COVID-19. Sequenced material: peripheral blood. The genes are TRBV10-2 and TRBJ1-1, with D perhaps matching TRBD1 (5 bases). The CDR3 region is CAVSIGGNTEAFF. CDR3 DNA sequence: TGCGCCGTCAGTATCGGGGGGAACACTGAAGCTTTCTTT.